This TCR delta chain was identified in a study of Vδ1+ human thymocytes. RNA was extracted from the cells and then reverse transcribed. CDR3 amplicons came from multiplex PCR with pooled V-gene forward and constant-region reverse primers. TCRdb re-processed the multiplex PCR reads using CATT. Of about 53,000 delta-chain clones listed, more than 13% are singletons. With respect to this clone: Its cognate antigen is unknown.

V trimming: 0 bases; J trimming: 3 bases; junction bases outside the gene matches: 25. The germline CDR1 and CDR2 sequences are TSWWSYY and QGS. The CDR3 length is 22 residues. General observations from the study: Unlike peripheral blood Vdelta1+ controls, thymic delta-chain sequences included approximately 20% Vdelta2 and few Vdelta3. In the thymus, TRG and TRD repertoires looked highly polyclonal with Gaussian CDR3 lengths.

The chain uses TRDV1 and TRDJ1, with 7 bases matching TRDD3. The sequenced sample was Vdelta1+ gamma-delta thymocytes from the thymus. Described subset: FACS-sorted CD3+ TCRalphabeta- TCRVdelta1+ TCRVdelta2- thymocytes. The TCR comes from a girl younger than two who had congenital heart surgery. This CDR3 reads CALGELSLNLGASDLFPDKLIF. The CDR3 nucleotides are TGTGCTCTTGGGGAACTATCCTTGAATCTGGGGGCTTCGGACCTTTTTCCCGATAAACTCATCTTT.